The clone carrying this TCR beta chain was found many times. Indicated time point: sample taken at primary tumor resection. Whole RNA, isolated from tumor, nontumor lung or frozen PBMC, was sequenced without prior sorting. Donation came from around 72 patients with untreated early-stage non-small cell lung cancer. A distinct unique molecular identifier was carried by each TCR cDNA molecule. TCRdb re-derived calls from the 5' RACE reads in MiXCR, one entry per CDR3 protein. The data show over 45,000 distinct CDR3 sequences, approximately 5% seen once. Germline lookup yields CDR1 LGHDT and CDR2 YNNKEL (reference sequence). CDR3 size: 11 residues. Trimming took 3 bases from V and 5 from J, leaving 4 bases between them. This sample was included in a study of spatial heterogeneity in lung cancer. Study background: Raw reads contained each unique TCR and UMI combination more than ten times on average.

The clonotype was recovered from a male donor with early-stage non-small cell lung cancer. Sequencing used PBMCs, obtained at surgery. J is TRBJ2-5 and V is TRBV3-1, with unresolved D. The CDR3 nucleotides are TGTGCCAGCAGCCACACGGAGACCCAGTACTTC. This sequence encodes CASSHTETQYF.